Below are 20 T cell receptor beta chains sequenced from a single sample in a study of T cells in Graves' hyperthyroidism and ophthalmopathy. Template material for amplifying TCR beta CDR3 regions consisted of RNA transcripts. Primed by the HTBI set, a first-round RT-PCR was run on the TCR CDR3. One entry per CDR3 protein results from TCRdb running MiXCR on the multiplex PCR reads. The profile shows around 400,000 distinct CDR3 sequences, roughly 15% of them singletons. Sequenced input: blood. The receptors derive from a woman between 55 and 75 years old with Graves' ophthalmopathy.

In its sample, this clonotype was seen a few times. V usage is TRBV28 and J usage is TRBJ2-6; the D is unclear. V lost 6 bases and J 0 bases, leaving 9 bases between the germline ends. In germline, CDR1 is MDHEN, CDR2 SYDVKM. This CDR3 is built from 15 residues. As DNA, the CDR3 is TGTGCCAGCAGGGTCAGCTACTCTGGGGCCAACGTCCTGACTTTC. Residues: CASRVSYSGANVLTF.

The chain links TRBV6-1 to TRBJ2-4; a weak D match, TRBD1 (6 bases). This CDR3 is 15 amino acids long. V was trimmed by 1 base and J by 8 bases, leaving 15 bases between them. CDR1 MNHNS and CDR2 SASEGT come from the germline V gene. For the CDR3, the DNA is TGTGCCAGCAGTGAAGAAGCCTTGGCAGGGGACATTCAGTACTTC. Encoded protein: CASSEEALAGDIQYF.

This clonotype was recorded many times. The chain employs TRBV28 and TRBJ1-5, with TRBD1 matching over 8 bases. This CDR3 has 18 residues. The J segment lost 0 bases and the V segment lost 6 bases, leaving 13 bases of the junction unmatched. Germline loops: CDR1 MDHEN, CDR2 SYDVKM. The CDR3, as DNA: TGTGCCAGCAGGGCCCCGCTAGGACAGGGCGATAGCAATCAGCCCCAGCATTTT. As protein: CASRAPLGQGDSNQPQHF.

This CDR3 is CSVEERLSTDTQYF. The CDR3 DNA reads TGCAGCGTTGAAGAGCGGCTTAGCACAGATACGCAGTATTTT. The chain couples TRBV29-1 to TRBJ2-3; no clear D. V was clipped by 0 bases and J by 0 bases, with 7 bases between them. Germline V CDR1 and CDR2: SQVTM, ANQGSEA. The CDR3 runs to 14 residues.

The sample holds a few counts of this clonotype. The rearrangement links TRBV6-6 to TRBJ2-5, with D maybe TRBD2 (6 bases). This CDR3 is built from 17 residues. Trimming shortened V by 0 bases and J by 5 bases, and 19 bases separated the two germline ends. From germline, CDR1 is MNHNY and CDR2 SVGAGI (reference sequence). DNA of the CDR3: TGTGCCAGCAGTTACTCCCGAGAATCAATAGGGAGGGAGACCCAGTACTTC. Translating it yields CASSYSRESIGRETQYF.

This clonotype has ten or more counts. This sequence joins TRBV29-1 and TRBJ2-1; D remains ambiguous. The CDR3 spans 11 residues. Trimming cost V 6 bases and J 6 bases, with 9 bases left between them. The germline V gene encodes CDR1 SQVTM and CDR2 ANQGSEA. The CDR3 spells CSVSLVNEQFF. CDR3 coding DNA: TGCAGCGTATCCCTAGTCAATGAGCAGTTCTTC.

This clonotype was seen only a few times. V is TRBV24-1 and J is TRBJ1-1, with D possibly matching TRBD1 (6 bases). CDR1 is KGHDR, CDR2 SFDVKD, per germline. This CDR3 contains 12 residues. V was clipped by 2 bases and J by 11 bases, with 11 bases between them. Written as DNA, the CDR3 is TGTGCCACCAGTGATTCCTCAGGGGCTGCTTTCTTT. It yields the protein CATSDSSGAAFF.

This clonotype was observed at least ten times. V gene TRBV12-5 combines with J gene TRBJ2-5, with 8 nucleotides matching TRBD1. Germline trimming cut 7 bases from V and 4 bases from J; bases unmatched to any gene: 5. Germline V gene data show CDR1 as LGHNT and CDR2 as FRNRAP. The CDR3 extends over 13 amino acids. The CDR3 region has the DNA TGTGCTAGTGTTCCACAGGGGGGAGAGACCCAGTACTTC. Protein product: CASVPQGGETQYF.

This clonotype came up many times. The chain uses TRBV27 and TRBJ2-3; D remains unclear. V shed 5 bases and J shed 2 bases, with 14 bases lying between them. Germline loops: CDR1 MNHEY, CDR2 SMNVEV (reference sequence). There are 15 residues in the CDR3. CDR3 protein: CASSPSRRITDTQYF. Here the CDR3 DNA reads TGTGCCAGCAGTCCAAGTCGCCGGATCACAGATACGCAGTATTTT.

This clonotype was recorded many times. This chain joins TRBV20-1 and TRBJ2-3; D gene unclear. V shed 3 bases and J shed 2 bases, with 6 bases lying between them. Germline CDR1 is DFQATT and CDR2 is SNEGSKA (reference sequence). The CDR3 has 12 amino acids. The CDR3, as DNA: TGCAGTGCTAGGAGTCCCACAGATACGCAGTATTTT. Protein product: CSARSPTDTQYF.

This clonotype came up many times. This rearrangement joins TRBV27 to TRBJ2-3, with D possibly TRBD2 on 6 matching bases. Germline loops: CDR1 MNHEY, CDR2 SMNVEV (reference sequence). Between the trimmed V and J ends, which lost 2 bases and 5 bases, there was a span of 17 bases. The length of the CDR3 is 16 residues. The CDR3 DNA sequence: TGTGCCAGCAGTTTACGGGGCCAACGACTAGTAGATACGCAGTATTTT. Translating it yields CASSLRGQRLVDTQYF.

This clonotype showed up many times. CDR3 amino acids: CASSSPLGRGETQYF. CDR3 DNA sequence: TGTGCCAGCAGCTCCCCTCTAGGGCGAGGCGAGACCCAGTACTTC. This chain connects TRBV7-2 to TRBJ2-5, with no clear D. Trimming removed 4 bases from V and 5 bases from J, with 17 bases in between. The CDR3 has 15 amino acids. Germline assignment: CDR1 SGHTA and CDR2 FQGNSA.

This clonotype was recorded a few times. The chain carries TRBV12-3 or TRBV12-4 and TRBJ1-4; no firm D call. Trimming shortened V by 4 bases and J by 0 bases, and 9 bases separated the two germline ends. The CDR3 has 15 amino acids. CDR3 residues: CASSSYSATNEKLFF. Here the CDR3 DNA reads TGTGCCAGCAGTTCCTACAGCGCAACTAATGAAAAACTGTTTTTT.

The sample holds many counts of this clonotype. The gene calls are TRBV7-2 and TRBJ2-7; 12 bases fit TRBD2. Germline V gene lookup returns CDR1 SGHTA and CDR2 FQGNSA. The CDR3 length is 17 residues. Unmatched junction bases numbered 10, after V lost 1 base and J lost 6 bases. The CDR3 DNA reads as TGTGCCAGCAGCTTAGAGGCTAGCGGGAGGGCCGGAGGCGAGCAGTACTTC. This translates into CASSLEASGRAGGEQYF.

This clonotype turned up a few times. The rearrangement joins TRBV15 to TRBJ2-3, with 9 bases aligning to TRBD2. Per the germline V gene, CDR1 is LNHNV and CDR2 is YYDKDF (reference sequence). The CDR3 extends over 15 amino acids. Germline trimming cut 1 base from V and 4 bases from J; bases unmatched to any gene: 3. The CDR3 coding sequence is TGTGCCACCAGCAGAGTTAGCGGGAGTCCAGATACGCAGTATTTT. This translates into CATSRVSGSPDTQYF.

The V call is TRBV7-3, the J call TRBJ2-2; the D gene is possibly TRBD1 (6 bases). The V gene's germline CDR1 is SGHTA and CDR2 FQGTGA. The CDR3 loop spans 14 amino acids. V shed 6 bases and J shed 4 bases, with 12 bases lying between them. The CDR3 DNA reads TGTGCCAGCAGACGTCAGGGGCTCACCGGGGAGCTGTTTTTT. It codes for CASRRQGLTGELFF.

The table lists this clonotype with many counts. The rearrangement uses TRBV5-8 and TRBJ2-1, with TRBD2 as a possible D gene (5 bases). Per the germline V gene, CDR1 is SGHTS and CDR2 is YDEGEE. V shed 4 bases and J shed 3 bases, with 11 bases lying between them. CDR3 length: 14 amino acids. The CDR3, as DNA: TGTGCCAGCAGCGTGGCCCGGGGCTACAATGAGCAGTTCTTC. Protein: CASSVARGYNEQFF. Together with reference TRBV5-8 and TRBJ2-1, the CDR3 gives the full variable domain: EAGVTQSPTHLIKTRGQQATLRCSPISGHTSVYWYQQALGLGLQFLLWYDEGEERNRGNFPPRFSGRQFPNYSSELNVNALELEDSALYLCASSVARGYNEQFFGPGTRLTVL.

This clonotype was observed many times. The chain employs TRBV28 and TRBJ2-1; D not resolved. The CDR3 length is 11 residues. V was pared by 4 bases and J by 9 bases, with 7 bases between. CDR1 and CDR2 (germline): MDHEN, SYDVKM. The CDR3 here is CASSSRREQFF. CDR3 coding DNA: TGTGCCAGCAGTTCCCGTCGTGAGCAGTTCTTC.

The V gene is TRBV7-2, the J gene TRBJ2-5; 11 bases are shared with TRBD2. V lost 1 base to trimming and J lost 4 bases; unmatched junction nucleotides: 5. The CDR3 runs 16 residues. Germline V gene data show CDR1 as SGHTA and CDR2 as FQGNSA. In nucleotides, the CDR3 is TGTGCCAGCAGCTTAGGTACCCTAGCGGGAGGAGAGACCCAGTACTTC. Residues: CASSLGTLAGGETQYF. The full variable domain, in which reference TRBV7-2 and TRBJ2-5 provide the parts outside the CDR3, is GAGVSQSPSNKVTEKGKDVELRCDPISGHTALYWYRQSLGQGLEFLIYFQGNSAPDKSGLPSDRFSAERTGGSVSTLTIQRTQQEDSAVYLCASSLGTLAGGETQYFGPGTRLLVL.

As regards this clonotype: One end of the junction is discordant with germline, which a read error may explain. The chain employs TRBV20-1 and TRBJ2-4, with D possibly called TRBD1 or TRBD2 (5 bases each). Germline CDR1 is DFQATT and CDR2 is SNEGSKA (reference sequence). The CDR3 sequence is 16 residues long. The CDR3 protein is CSARDVADLGENIQHF. CDR3 nucleotides: TGCAGTGCTAGAGATGTTGCGGACCTGGGGGAAAACATTCAGCACTTC.